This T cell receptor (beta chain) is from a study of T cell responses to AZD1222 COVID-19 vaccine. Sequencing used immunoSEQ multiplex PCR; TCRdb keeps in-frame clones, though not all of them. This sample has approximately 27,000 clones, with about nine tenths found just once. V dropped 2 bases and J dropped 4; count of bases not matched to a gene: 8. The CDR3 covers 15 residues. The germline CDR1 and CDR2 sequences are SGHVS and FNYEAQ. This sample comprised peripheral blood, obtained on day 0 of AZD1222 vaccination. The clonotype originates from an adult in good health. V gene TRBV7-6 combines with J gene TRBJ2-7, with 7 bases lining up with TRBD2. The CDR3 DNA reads TGTGCCAGCAGCTTAAGGCTAGCGGAGGGATACGAGCAGTACTTC. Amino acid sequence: CASSLRLAEGYEQYF.